The 18 T cell receptor beta chains given below trace back to one sample, sequenced in a study of blood T cell repertoires in COVID-19. The data were produced by immunoSEQ multiplex PCR, yet TCRdb's version contains in-frame clones alone and is incomplete. Among 250,000 to 350,000 clones listed, 87% were seen once. The material sequenced was peripheral blood. These receptors all come from a young man with active or convalescent COVID-19.

The gene calls are TRBV2 and TRBJ2-4; 8 bases are shared with TRBD1. Germline V gene data show CDR1 as SNHLY and CDR2 as FYNNEI. CDR3 size: 14 residues. The ends lost 6 bases at V and 5 bases at J; junction bases unmatched: 6. The CDR3 region is CASSGQGAQNIQYF. The CDR3 DNA sequence: TGTGCCAGCAGCGGTCAGGGGGCCCAAAACATTCAGTACTTC. Full variable domain (rest looked up from reference TRBV2 and TRBJ2-4): EPEVTQTPSHQVTQMGQEVILRCVPISNHLYFYWYRQILGQKVEFLVSFYNNEISEKSEIFDDQFSVERPDGSNFTLKIRSTKLEDSAMYFCASSGQGAQNIQYFGAGTRLSVL.

The V and J genes are TRBV9 and TRBJ2-7; a possible D gene is TRBD2 (6 bases). The germline gives CDR1 SGDLS, CDR2 YYNGEE. The CDR3 has 17 residues. V lost 0 bases, J lost 2 bases, and 18 bases lay in between. The DNA for the CDR3 is TGTGCCAGCAGCGTAGATGGGGTCCTGGGGGGAACCTACGAGCAGTACTTC. Protein product: CASSVDGVLGGTYEQYF. Drawing the rest from reference TRBV9 and TRBJ2-7, the complete variable domain is DSGVTQTPKHLITATGQRVTLRCSPRSGDLSVYWYQQSLDQGLQFLIQYYNGEERAKGNILERFSAQQFPDLHSELNLSSLELGDSALYFCASSVDGVLGGTYEQYFGPGTRLTVT.

The chain employs TRBV18 and TRBJ1-5; D ambiguous. CDR3 length equals 15 residues. The germline gives CDR1 KGHSH, CDR2 LQKENI. The V end lost 2 bases, the J end lost 3 bases, and 11 bases lay between the germline ends. The CDR3 protein is CASSPNVPDNQPQHF. The CDR3 nucleotides read TGTGCCAGCTCACCAAATGTTCCAGACAATCAGCCCCAGCATTTT. Together with reference TRBV18 and TRBJ1-5, the CDR3 gives the full variable domain: NAGVMQNPRHLVRRRGQEARLRCSPMKGHSHVYWYRQLPEEGLKFMVYLQKENIIDESGMPKERFSAEFPKEGPSILRIQQVVRGDSAAYFCASSPNVPDNQPQHFGDGTRLSIL.

V usage is TRBV12-5 and J usage is TRBJ1-1; weak D call: TRBD1 (6 bases). Trimming shortened V by 4 bases and J by 0 bases, and 6 bases separated the two germline ends. This CDR3 region has 13 residues. In germline, CDR1 is LGHNT, CDR2 FRNRAP. The CDR3 DNA follows: TGTGCTAGTGGTTGGACAGTGAACACTGAAGCTTTCTTT. Amino acid sequence: CASGWTVNTEAFF.

This chain links TRBV28 with TRBJ1-4; TRBD1 might be the D (5 bases). The germline V and J ends were trimmed by 4 bases and 0 bases, with 9 bases remaining between them. The germline V gene encodes CDR1 MDHEN and CDR2 SYDVKM. The CDR3 runs to 15 residues. CDR3 DNA: TGTGCCAGCAGTTCCGCGACAGCAACTAATGAAAAACTGTTTTTT. Protein sequence: CASSSATATNEKLFF.

V and J are TRBV7-2 and TRBJ2-5; D is possibly TRBD2 (6 bases). Germline V gene data show CDR1 as SGHTA and CDR2 as FQGNSA. This CDR3 spans 15 amino acids. Trimming stripped 3 bases from V and 5 bases from J, with 16 bases between. In nucleotides, the CDR3 is TGTGCCAGCAGCTTCTACGGGACTGGGAGGGAGACCCAGTACTTC. This codes for CASSFYGTGRETQYF.

The chain is built from TRBV3-1 (or the pseudogene TRBV3-2) and TRBJ1-6, with TRBD1 matching over 8 bases. This CDR3 has 15 residues. Trimming cost V 4 bases and J 10 bases; bases outside gene matches: 9. Germline V lookup: CDR1 LGHDT, CDR2 YNNKEL (reference sequence). This CDR3 is CASSRTTGVMSPLHF. The CDR3 DNA reads as TGTGCCAGCAGCCGGACGACAGGGGTAATGTCACCCCTCCACTTT.

This rearrangement joins TRBV18 to TRBJ2-1; 8 bases agree with TRBD2. The V gene's germline CDR1 is KGHSH and CDR2 LQKENI. J lost 7 bases, V lost 0 bases, and 5 bases had no gene match. The CDR3 totals 15 residues. The CDR3 region has the DNA TGTGCCAGCTCACCACCCGCGGGGGGACTAAATGAGCAGTTCTTC. Amino acids: CASSPPAGGLNEQFF.

This clone was seen a single time. The chain is built from TRBV2 and TRBJ1-2; a weak D match, TRBD1 (6 bases). Trimming pared 5 bases from V and 8 bases from J, leaving 15 bases between. CDR1 SNHLY and CDR2 FYNNEI come from the germline V gene. This CDR3 is 13 amino acids long. CDR3 in amino acids: CASSLQGVLGYTF. CDR3 nucleotide sequence: TGTGCCAGCAGTTTACAGGGTGTTTTGGGCTACACCTTC. Supplemented by reference TRBV2 and TRBJ1-2, the full variable domain reads EPEVTQTPSHQVTQMGQEVILRCVPISNHLYFYWYRQILGQKVEFLVSFYNNEISEKSEIFDDQFSVERPDGSNFTLKIRSTKLEDSAMYFCASSLQGVLGYTFGSGTRLTVV.

The chain recombines TRBV28 with TRBJ1-4, with D maybe TRBD1 (6 bases). CDR1 is MDHEN, CDR2 SYDVKM, per germline. Trimming took 6 bases from V and 7 from J, leaving 15 bases between them. CDR3 length: 14 amino acids. The CDR3 region is CASSSTGRGEKLFF. The CDR3, as DNA: TGTGCCAGCAGCTCCACAGGGCGAGGTGAAAAACTGTTTTTT.

V usage is TRBV24-1 and J usage is TRBJ2-6; 7 bases are shared with TRBD1. Looked up from germline, CDR1 is KGHDR and CDR2 is SFDVKD. V was pared by 3 bases and J by 2 bases, with 15 bases of the junction left unmatched. The CDR3 is 20 amino acids. The CDR3 bases are TGTGCCACCAGTGATAGAACCACTAGACAGGGTAGTACTGGGGCCAACGTCCTGACTTTC. Translation gives CATSDRTTRQGSTGANVLTF.

This clone was seen a few times. The genes are TRBV5-1 and TRBJ1-4, with a tentative D call TRBD1 (5 bases). Trimming cost V 4 bases and J 0 bases, with 10 bases left between them. Germline V gene data show CDR1 as SGHRS and CDR2 as YFSETQ. CDR3 length: 15 amino acids. CDR3 sequence reads: CASSPDTTTNEKLFF. The CDR3 DNA follows: TGCGCCAGCAGCCCGGACACTACAACTAATGAAAAACTGTTTTTT.

This chain links TRBV25-1 with TRBJ1-2, with 7 bases identical to TRBD1. The germline gives CDR1 MGHDK, CDR2 SYGVNS. With V trimmed by 3 bases and J by 3 bases, 10 bases remained unmatched. CDR3 size: 16 residues. Here the CDR3 DNA reads TGTGCCAGCAGTGATTACAGGGGCAACGAGGACTATGGCTACACCTTC. Its translation: CASSDYRGNEDYGYTF.

The rearrangement links TRBV10-3 to TRBJ1-1, with D uncertain. Trimming left V 7 bases short and J 0 bases short, with 9 bases between. Per the germline V gene, CDR1 is ENHRY and CDR2 is SYGVKD. The CDR3 length is 13 residues. The CDR3 DNA follows: TGTGCCATCAAAAGCGTAATGAACACTGAAGCTTTCTTT. The encoded protein is CAIKSVMNTEAFF.

This clone was picked up many times. This chain joins TRBV9 and TRBJ2-7; 7 nucleotides align to TRBD1. CDR1 is SGDLS and CDR2 is YYNGEE in the germline V gene. This CDR3 region has 14 residues. V was pared by 4 bases and J by 5 bases, with 9 bases of the junction left unmatched. The CDR3: CASSPVQGFHEQYF. The CDR3 nucleotides read TGTGCCAGCAGCCCCGTACAGGGGTTCCACGAGCAGTACTTC.

The genes are TRBV15 and TRBJ2-7, with 7 bases that match TRBD1. CDR1 is LNHNV, CDR2 YYDKDF, per germline (reference sequence). This CDR3 region has 13 residues. The V and J ends lost 2 bases and 7 bases, in that order; junction bases with no gene match: 5. CDR3 DNA: TGTGCCACCAGCAGACCCGACAGGGTTGAGCAGTACTTC. Protein: CATSRPDRVEQYF.

This clone was recorded once. This rearrangement joins TRBV28 to TRBJ1-5; 7 bases match TRBD1. CDR3 size: 16 residues. Germline CDR1 MDHEN, CDR2 SYDVKM. V gave up 6 bases and J gave up 1 base; unmatched junction bases: 9. DNA for the CDR3: TGTGCCAGCAGCCCAGGGACAGTTCGCAGCAATCAGCCCCAGCATTTT. Protein sequence: CASSPGTVRSNQPQHF.

V gene TRBV7-9 combines with J gene TRBJ2-7; TRBD2 is a possible D gene (5 bases). The CDR3 length is 14 residues. The germline V gene encodes CDR1 SEHNR and CDR2 FQNEAQ (reference sequence). V was shortened by 1 base and J by 6 bases, with 13 bases between the two germline ends. CDR3 sequence: CASSLVPGTGEQYF. For the CDR3, the DNA is TGTGCCAGCAGCTTAGTGCCGGGAACGGGCGAGCAGTACTTC.